This T cell receptor (beta chain) was obtained from a study of naive and memory T cell subsets. CMV status came from CD4+ IFNgamma after overnight CMV lysate stimulation. CDR3 size: 15 residues. The V and J ends lost 5 bases and 4 bases respectively, with 17 bases between them. At least ten counts were recorded for this clonotype. No antigen is known for it. Both TRBC1 and TRBC2 were covered by a beta constant-region primer of two equimolar oligonucleotides. The ligated cDNA underwent four PCR rounds using SP2 and nested alpha and beta constant-region primers. A 12-nucleotide UMI and the SP2 primer were added to the cDNA 3' end by oligonucleotide ligation. TCRdb independently ran MiXCR on the UMI-ligation and nested PCR reads; one entry per CDR3 protein. This table holds about 99,000 distinct CDR3 sequences, more than 14% found once. Study outcomes and limitations: Over 85% of naive TCR sequences appeared only once after error correction, unlike memory subsets. A few larger clonotypes appeared in naive repertoires, especially CD8, possibly memory cells re-expressing CD45RA.

The sequencing input was naive CD8+ T cells from blood. The sequence came from a human donor in good health. V is TRBV12-3 or TRBV12-4 and J is TRBJ1-1; D possibly corresponds to TRBD1 (5 bases). The CDR3 coding sequence is TGTGCCAGCAGTCAGCAGGGAAGGGGTGGCACTGAAGCTTTCTTT. Translation gives CASSQQGRGGTEAFF.